A selection of T cell receptor beta chains follows, all from one sample in a study of control samples from healthy donors and cancer patients. Sequencing was performed with immunoSEQ multiplex PCR; in TCRdb, only in-frame clones are kept and a portion is missing. The sample includes 150,000 to 180,000 clones, approximately 94% of them seen just once. Sequencing was done on a sample of blood. Receptors were obtained from a man aged 35 to 55 in good health. The CDR3 runs from the conserved cysteine through the conserved F or W. A D gene is named only where the DNA matches it firmly. Size values are once, few and many counts, or a class for expanded clones, and some rows have none.

d_call,v_call,cdr3_length,j_call,clone_size,cdr3_nt,cdr3_aa
TRBD1,TRBV30,14,TRBJ1-2,-,TGTGCCTGGAATCCGACAGGGTCTAACTATGGCTACACCTTC,CAWNPTGSNYGYTF
-,TRBV4-3,13,TRBJ2-7,-,TGCGCCAGCAGCCAAGAGCTGTTCTACGAGCAGTACTTC,CASSQELFYEQYF
TRBD1,TRBV7-3,15,TRBJ1-2,-,TGTGCCAGCAGCCCCCGAAGGACAGGGTCAGAAGGCTACACCTTC,CASSPRRTGSEGYTF
-,TRBV24-1,13,TRBJ1-5,-,TGTGCCACCAGTGGTTCAGGGGTAGTTCCCCAGCATTTT,CATSGSGVVPQHF
-,TRBV24-1,12,TRBJ1-1,once,TGTGCCACCAGTGATAACGGGGGAGAAGCTTTCTTT,CATSDNGGEAFF
-,TRBV12-3/TRBV12-4,12,TRBJ2-7,-,TGTGCCAGCAGTCGGGGCGCCTACGAGCAGTACTTC,CASSRGAYEQYF
TRBD1,TRBV7-9,16,TRBJ2-1,once,TGTGCCAGCAGCCCACTCGCAGGGGGCGGGTCTATTGTAGGATTCTTC,CASSPLAGGGSIVGFF
-,TRBV6-6,14,TRBJ1-4,-,TGTGCCAGCAGTTACGGGCAGAGTAATGAAAAACTGTTTTTT,CASSYGQSNEKLFF
-,TRBV12-3/TRBV12-4,12,TRBJ2-3,-,TGTGCCAGCAGCCGGGACCCAGATACGCAGTATTTT,CASSRDPDTQYF
TRBD1,TRBV3-1/TRBV3-2,16,TRBJ1-3,-,TGTGCCAGCAGCCAACCCCGGACAGGGTCTGGAAACACCATATATTTT,CASSQPRTGSGNTIYF
-,TRBV6-5,12,TRBJ1-2,-,TGTGCCAGCACGGAGGGGCGCTATGGCTACACCTTC,CASTEGRYGYTF
-,TRBV28,14,TRBJ1-2,-,TGTGCCAGCAGTTTAAGGGCTAGGGTGAGGGGCTACACCTTC,CASSLRARVRGYTF
-,TRBV6-1,17,TRBJ1-4,-,TGTGCCAGCAGTGAAAGCCCCGGGGGGGGGTCTAATGAAAAACTGTTTTTT,CASSESPGGGSNEKLFF
-,TRBV28,12,TRBJ1-1,-,TGTGCCAGCAGTATTACGGGCACTGAAGCTTTCTTT,CASSITGTEAFF
-,TRBV12-5,16,TRBJ1-1,once,TGTGCTAGTGGTTTGGTACGCCTGGGTATGAACACTGAAGCTTTCTTT,CASGLVRLGMNTEAFF
-,TRBV30,14,TRBJ2-2,-,TGTGCCTGGAGCCCAAGCTCCGACGCCGGGGAGCTGTTTTTT,CAWSPSSDAGELFF
-,TRBV19,13,TRBJ1-2,-,TGTGCCAGTAGTATACAGGGGAACTATGGCTACACCTTC,CASSIQGNYGYTF
-,TRBV11-2,14,TRBJ2-2,-,TGTGCCAGCAGCCCGGGAATGAACACCGGGGAGCTGTTTTTT,CASSPGMNTGELFF
-,TRBV5-1,15,TRBJ1-2,-,TGCGCCAGCAGCTTACAGGGCCAAGCTAACTATGGCTACACCTTC,CASSLQGQANYGYTF
-,TRBV6-5,15,TRBJ2-7,-,TGTGCCAGCAGTTACGAAGGGACAAGGACCTACGAGCAGTACTTC,CASSYEGTRTYEQYF
TRBD1,TRBV19,14,TRBJ1-5,-,TGTGCCAGTCTAGACAGGGGGTGGAATCAGCCCCAGCATTTT,CASLDRGWNQPQHF
TRBD1,TRBV5-5,15,TRBJ2-7,-,TGTGCCAGCAGCTTAATCGGGACAGGGGGCGGGGAGCAGTACTTC,CASSLIGTGGGEQYF
-,TRBV24-1,15,TRBJ2-3,-,TGTGCCACCAGTGATTTCGGGCAGGGGCCAGATACGCAGTATTTT,CATSDFGQGPDTQYF
-,TRBV4-1,13,TRBJ2-7,-,TGCGCCAGCAGCCAAACAGGGCCTAACGAGCAGTACTTC,CASSQTGPNEQYF
TRBD2,TRBV28,14,TRBJ2-7,-,TGTGCCAGCAGTCCCCCGGGGGGCTCCTACGAGCAGTACTTC,CASSPPGGSYEQYF
-,TRBV18,14,TRBJ1-4,-,TGTGCCAGCTCGCACGGATCAACTAATGAAAAACTGTTTTTT,CASSHGSTNEKLFF
-,TRBV18,15,TRBJ2-7,-,TGTGCCAGCTCACCACCCTCCAGGGAACCCTACGAGCAGTACTTC,CASSPPSREPYEQYF
TRBD1,TRBV19,16,TRBJ2-1,-,TGTGCCAGTAGTGACCCCGGGACAGCCGTATACAATGAGCAGTTCTTC,CASSDPGTAVYNEQFF
TRBD1,TRBV4-1,14,TRBJ1-1,-,TGCGCCAGCAGCCAAGGGACAGGGGACACTGAAGCTTTCTTT,CASSQGTGDTEAFF
TRBD1,TRBV18,16,TRBJ1-2,-,TGTGCCAGCTCACCCCAGGAGGGGGCGGATGACTATGGCTACACCTTC,CASSPQEGADDYGYTF
-,TRBV18,17,TRBJ2-6,-,TGTGCCAGCTCACCAGCCAACAGAGGCTCTGGGGCCAACGTCCTGACTTTC,CASSPANRGSGANVLTF
-,TRBV2,14,TRBJ1-1,once,TGTGCCAGCAGGCATCGGGCCCTGGGGACTGAAGCTTTCTTT,CASRHRALGTEAFF
TRBD1,TRBV2,14,TRBJ2-3,-,TGTGCCAGCACCGGGACAGGGGGCGCAGATACGCAGTATTTT,CASTGTGGADTQYF
TRBD2,TRBV2,15,TRBJ2-1,-,TGTGCCAGCAGCCAAGGGACTAGCGGGTACAATGAGCAGTTCTTC,CASSQGTSGYNEQFF
-,TRBV7-9,13,TRBJ1-2,once,TGTGCCAGCAGCTTAGCAGGGGAGGATGGCTACACCTTC,CASSLAGEDGYTF
TRBD1,TRBV30,14,TRBJ2-7,-,TGTGCCTGGAGCCCCGGGACAGGGGGAGACGAGCAGTACTTC,CAWSPGTGGDEQYF
-,TRBV5-4,14,TRBJ1-2,-,TGTGCCAGCAGCTTGGACGGGGGCATCTATGGCTACACCTTC,CASSLDGGIYGYTF
-,TRBV12-5,15,TRBJ2-7,-,TGTGCTAGTGGTTCTAGGAGTCGGGGCTCGGGCGAGCAGTACTTC,CASGSRSRGSGEQYF
-,TRBV6-6,13,TRBJ1-2,-,TGTGCCAGTTCGGGGGCTTACAACTATGGCTACACCTTC,CASSGAYNYGYTF
-,TRBV6-2/TRBV6-3,15,TRBJ2-2,-,TGTGCCAGCAGCCCGAGATCCTTCAACACCGGGGAGCTGTTTTTT,CASSPRSFNTGELFF
-,TRBV3-1/TRBV3-2,14,TRBJ2-7,-,TGTGCCAGCAGTCAGGGAACGGGGGCGGACGAGCAGTACTTC,CASSQGTGADEQYF
TRBD2,TRBV6-2/TRBV6-3,16,TRBJ2-3,-,TGTGCCAGCAGTCCACCGACTAGCGGGAGGGCAGATACGCAGTATTTT,CASSPPTSGRADTQYF
TRBD1,TRBV11-2,16,TRBJ1-2,-,TGTGCCAGCAGCTTAGGTTCCCTGACAGGGCTTCGAGGCTACACCTTC,CASSLGSLTGLRGYTF
-,TRBV3-1/TRBV3-2,14,TRBJ1-3,-,TGTGCCAGCAGCCAATCCTTCTCTGGAAACACCATATATTTT,CASSQSFSGNTIYF
-,TRBV7-9,13,TRBJ2-3,-,TGTGCCAGCAGCTTATCGAATTTAGATACGCAGTATTTT,CASSLSNLDTQYF
-,TRBV18,14,TRBJ1-5,-,TGTGCCAGCTCACAGGAGTATAGCAATCAGCCCCAGCATTTT,CASSQEYSNQPQHF
TRBD1,TRBV2,14,TRBJ1-4,-,TGTGCCAGCAGCCCCAACAGGGGTGGTGAAAAACTGTTTTTT,CASSPNRGGEKLFF
TRBD2,TRBV5-1,14,TRBJ2-2,-,TGCGCCAGCAGCTATAGCGGGGGGACCGGGGAGCTGTTTTTT,CASSYSGGTGELFF